The TCR beta chain under discussion was sequenced for a study of cytomegalovirus exposure and HLA in healthy donors. CDR3 length: 15 amino acids. J gave up 6 bases and V 1 base, and 8 bases lay outside the gene matches. The germline gives CDR1 SGHNT, CDR2 YYREEE (reference sequence). The PCR used 60 Vbeta and 13 Jbeta primers. Generated by immunoSEQ multiplex PCR, the TCRdb table keeps only in-frame clones and is missing some. The repertoire holds some 150,000 clones, with 75% to 90% as singletons. Sequencing input: PBMCs. The chain combines TRBV5-4 with TRBJ2-3; the match to TRBD2 covers 7 bases. This TCR derives from a woman younger than 45 in good health and CMV-seronegative. The CDR3 sequence is CASSLTFRGDDTQYF. DNA of the CDR3: TGTGCCAGCAGCTTGACTTTTCGGGGGGATGATACGCAGTATTTT.